This is a list of T cell receptor beta chains from one sample in a study of cytomegalovirus exposure and HLA in healthy donors. The protocol was immunoSEQ multiplex PCR, while the TCRdb copy is restricted to in-frame clones and leaves out a portion. In the table there are fewer than 85,000 clones, around 96% of which are singletons. Sequenced material: PBMCs. These receptors all stem from a woman under 30 in good health and CMV-seronegative. Both conserved end residues are part of each CDR3. Fields, in order: clone size, V gene, D gene, J gene, CDR3 DNA, CDR3 protein. D genes are given only for firm matches. A row's size may be missing; if present it is once, few, many or a size class.

-	TRBV7-9	TRBD2	TRBJ2-3	TGTGCCAGCAGCTTGGGCCTAGCGGGAGGTACAGATACGCAGTATTTT	CASSLGLAGGTDTQYF
-	TRBV5-1	TRBD2	TRBJ2-1	TGCGCCAGCAGGCCCGGGACTAGCGGCTACAATGAGCAGTTCTTC	CASRPGTSGYNEQFF
-	TRBV27	-	TRBJ2-2	TGTGCCAGCAGTTTCTCAGGGGCCGGCGGGGAGCTGTTTTTT	CASSFSGAGGELFF
-	TRBV2	TRBD2	TRBJ2-7	TGTGCCAGCAGTGATAAGTGGACTAGCCGATACGAGCAGTACTTC	CASSDKWTSRYEQYF
-	TRBV15	TRBD1	TRBJ2-7	TGTGCCACCAGCAGAGTCGACAGGGACGAGCAGTACTTC	CATSRVDRDEQYF
-	TRBV2	-	TRBJ1-4	TGTGCCAGCAATTTACCACATGTGCGGGGGAATGAAAAACTGTTTTTT	CASNLPHVRGNEKLFF
-	TRBV5-1	TRBD2	TRBJ2-3	TGCGCCAGCAGCCGGGAGGGCTCGTTGGATACGCAGTATTTT	CASSREGSLDTQYF
-	TRBV14	-	TRBJ1-2	TGTGCCAGCAGCCATGCGGAAAACTATGGCTACACCTTC	CASSHAENYGYTF
-	TRBV5-1	TRBD1	TRBJ2-7	TGCGCCAGCAGCTGGGGACAGTCCGACGAGCAGTACTTC	CASSWGQSDEQYF
-	TRBV21-1	-	TRBJ1-5	TGTGCCAGCAGCAGGTCACATAGCAATCAGCCCCAGCATTTT	CASSRSHSNQPQHF
-	TRBV19	-	TRBJ2-7	TGTGCCAGCAGTCCGGCGGAGAGCTCCTACGAGCAGTACTTC	CASSPAESSYEQYF
once	TRBV9	-	TRBJ2-6	TGTGCCAGCACCGCGTTACCTGGGGCCAACGTCCTGACTTTC	CASTALPGANVLTF
-	TRBV7-2	TRBD2	TRBJ2-3	TGTGCCAGCAGCTTAGCGCCCTACTCTGCCAGCGGGAGGACAGATACGCAGTATTTT	CASSLAPYSASGRTDTQYF
-	TRBV11-3	TRBD2	TRBJ2-2	TGTGCCAGCAGCTTAGCAGCTAGCGGGATGAGGACCGGGGAGCTGTTTTTT	CASSLAASGMRTGELFF
-	TRBV4-1	TRBD2	TRBJ2-3	TGCGCCAGCAGCCCGAACGGCCCCCAACTAGCGGGGGGCACAGATACGCAGTATTTT	CASSPNGPQLAGGTDTQYF
-	TRBV7-9	TRBD1	TRBJ1-4	TGTGTCAGCAGCTCCCCCGTAGGGGGCGGAAGTGAAAAACTGTTTTTT	CVSSSPVGGGSEKLFF
-	TRBV5-6	-	TRBJ2-6	TGTGCCAGCAGCTTGGACCTATCTGGGGCCAACGTCCTGACTTTC	CASSLDLSGANVLTF
-	TRBV9	TRBD2	TRBJ2-3	TGTGCCAGCAGCGTAGAAAGCGGGAGGGTCACAGATACGCAGTATTTT	CASSVESGRVTDTQYF
-	TRBV4-1	-	TRBJ1-5	TGCGCCAGCAGCCCCCTACCACAGGGTGTGGACAATCAGCCCCAGCATTTT	CASSPLPQGVDNQPQHF
-	TRBV6-4	TRBD1	TRBJ2-7	TGTGCCAGCAGTGACTCTGGGACAGGGTGCGAGCAGTACTTC	CASSDSGTGCEQYF
-	TRBV19	TRBD1	TRBJ1-2	TGTGCCAGTAGGATTACGGGACAGAACTATGGCTACACCTTC	CASRITGQNYGYTF
once	TRBV19	TRBD1	TRBJ1-1	TGTGCCAGTAGTCAACAGGGGTTCACTGAAGCTTTCTTT	CASSQQGFTEAFF
-	TRBV28	TRBD2	TRBJ2-1	TGTGCCAGCAGCCAAGGACTAGCGGGAGTTTATCATGAGCAGTTCTTC	CASSQGLAGVYHEQFF
-	TRBV6-5	TRBD1	TRBJ2-2	TGTGCCAGCAGTCTGGGGACAGACACCGGGGAGCTGTTTTTT	CASSLGTDTGELFF
-	TRBV15	TRBD2	TRBJ2-3	TGTGCCACCAGCAGATCCCCTAGCGGGAGCACAGATACGCAGTATTTT	CATSRSPSGSTDTQYF
-	TRBV19	TRBD1	TRBJ2-7	TGTGCCAGTAGTATGGGGGACAGCTACGAGCAGTACTTC	CASSMGDSYEQYF
-	TRBV4-1	TRBD1	TRBJ2-1	TGCGCCAGCAGCCACCCACAGGGGAAGCAGTTCTTC	CASSHPQGKQFF
-	TRBV10-1	-	TRBJ2-1	TGCGCCAGCAGACCCGACAGTTCCAATGAGCAGTTCTTC	CASRPDSSNEQFF
once	TRBV7-2	TRBD2	TRBJ2-3	TGTGCCAGCAGCTTCTATCCCGGGACTAGCAGCACAGATACGCAGTATTTT	CASSFYPGTSSTDTQYF
-	TRBV7-2	-	TRBJ1-4	TGTGCCAGCAGCCTTGTAGCGGCTAATGAAAAACTGTTTTTT	CASSLVAANEKLFF
-	TRBV10-3	TRBD2	TRBJ2-1	TGTGCCACGTTGACTAGCGGGGGGAACAATGAGCAGTTCTTC	CATLTSGGNNEQFF
-	TRBV11-2	-	TRBJ2-1	TGTGCCAGCAGCTTTATAGTTTATGAGCAGTTCTTC	CASSFIVYEQFF
-	TRBV19	-	TRBJ2-7	TGTGCCAGTAGTATAGGGAGTCAGGACAAGTGGAGCGAGCAGTACTTC	CASSIGSQDKWSEQYF
once	TRBV18	-	TRBJ1-3	TGTGCCAGCTCACCGGGCCAGATAGGCTCTGGAAACACCATATATTTT	CASSPGQIGSGNTIYF
-	TRBV2	TRBD1	TRBJ2-3	TGTGCCAGCGGGACAGGGGGTCAAGGTACGCAGTATTTT	CASGTGGQGTQYF
-	TRBV27	TRBD1	TRBJ2-7	TGTGCCAGCAGCCAGGGGGCCTCCTACGAGCAGTACTTC	CASSQGASYEQYF
-	TRBV7-8	-	TRBJ2-1	TGTGCCAGCAGCTTAGTCTTGCGCGATGAGCAGTTCTTC	CASSLVLRDEQFF
-	TRBV25-1	TRBD1	TRBJ1-1	TGTGCCAGCAGTGAATGGACAGGAACTGAAGCTTTCTTT	CASSEWTGTEAFF
-	TRBV7-8	-	TRBJ2-5	TGTGCCAGCAGCTTAGCGCGGGCAGGTTGGGCCCTACAAGAGACCCAGTACTTC	CASSLARAGWALQETQYF
-	TRBV30	-	TRBJ1-4	TGTGCCTGTCAGGGTCTTGCAACTAATGAAAAACTGTTTTTT	CACQGLATNEKLFF
-	TRBV2	-	TRBJ2-7	TGTGCCAGCAGTGAAGCCCTGGGGCGTATCTACGAGCAGTACTTC	CASSEALGRIYEQYF
once	TRBV6-1	-	TRBJ2-2	TGTGCCAGCAGTGGGGGACAGATTCTAGCGTATGGGGAGCTGTTTTTT	CASSGGQILAYGELFF
once	TRBV27	-	TRBJ2-6	TGTGCCAGCGCTAGTTTCCTTGGTTTCAGAACCAACGTCCTGACTTTC	CASASFLGFRTNVLTF